Below, 25 T cell receptor beta chains from the same sample are listed, as sequenced in a study of T cell repertoires in cytomegalovirus infection. TCRdb passed the reads through MiXCR, listing each CDR3 protein once. The data hold around 230,000 distinct CDR3 sequences, with less than 50% observed a single time. These receptors are not linked to any known antigen. Specimen: CD8+ T cells from cultured PBMCs, collected from culture after CMV antigen stimulation. All receptors come from a human donor in good health (CMV status not recorded). Some clones in this sample may be carry-over from other donors' samples.

This clonotype was seen only a few times. This chain connects TRBV7-2 to TRBJ2-3, with 11 bases lining up with TRBD2. Trimming cost V 5 bases and J 0 bases; bases outside gene matches: 10. The germline gives CDR1 SGHTA, CDR2 FQGNSA. CDR3 length: 18 residues. CDR3 loop: CASSLDAGLAGSTDTQYF. The CDR3 DNA reads as TGTGCCAGCAGCCTCGATGCCGGACTAGCGGGTAGCACAGATACGCAGTATTTT. The full variable domain, completed using reference TRBV7-2 and TRBJ2-3, is GAGVSQSPSNKVTEKGKDVELRCDPISGHTALYWYRQSLGQGLEFLIYFQGNSAPDKSGLPSDRFSAERTGGSVSTLTIQRTQQEDSAVYLCASSLDAGLAGSTDTQYFGPGTRLTVL.

This clonotype was observed a handful of times. The J gene is TRBJ1-2, the V gene TRBV7-3; no definite D call. Germline V gene lookup returns CDR1 SGHTA and CDR2 FQGTGA. V shed 4 bases and J shed 7 bases, with 22 bases lying between them. The CDR3 runs 16 residues. The DNA for the CDR3 is TGTGCCAGCAGCTGGCCCGGACGGCTCCATGAGGGTGGCTACACCTTC. This sequence encodes CASSWPGRLHEGGYTF.

This clonotype was observed a handful of times. This rearrangement joins TRBV4-1 to TRBJ2-5; D gene uncertain. The CDR3 has 15 amino acids. Trimming cost V 1 base and J 4 bases, with 13 bases left between them. The germline gives CDR1 MGHRA, CDR2 YSYEKL. The CDR3 sequence: CASSQGTKPGETQYF. In DNA, the CDR3 is TGCGCCAGCAGCCAAGGGACCAAACCCGGAGAGACCCAGTACTTC.

This chain joins TRBV27 and TRBJ2-7; tentatively, D is TRBD2 (5 bases). The CDR3 loop spans 15 amino acids. V lost 3 bases to trimming and J lost 3 bases, with 15 bases between them. The V gene's germline CDR1 is MNHEY and CDR2 SMNVEV (reference sequence). This chain's CDR3 is CASSFGGGPSYEQYF. The CDR3 nucleotides are TGTGCCAGCAGTTTTGGTGGAGGCCCTAGCTACGAGCAGTACTTC.

V is TRBV15 and J is TRBJ2-1; D call uncertain. This CDR3 region has 15 residues. V was pared by 0 bases and J by 4 bases, with 10 bases between. Germline-derived CDR1 and CDR2 are LNHNV and YYDKDF (reference sequence). The CDR3 reads CATSRDHVGYNEQFF. DNA for the CDR3: TGTGCCACCAGCAGAGATCACGTCGGATACAATGAGCAGTTCTTC.

This clonotype was counted a few times. V is TRBV12-3 or TRBV12-4 and J is TRBJ2-7; the D gene is possibly TRBD2 (5 bases). The CDR3 has 15 residues. The V end lost 1 base, the J end lost 5 bases, and 15 bases lay between the germline ends. CDR3 amino acids: CASSLGRVPGHEQYF. The CDR3, as DNA: TGTGCCAGCAGTTTAGGGCGGGTTCCAGGACACGAGCAGTACTTC.

This clonotype was counted a few times. This sequence joins TRBV7-9 and TRBJ2-5; 8 nucleotides match TRBD1. J was trimmed by 1 base and V by 4 bases; bases with no gene match: 8. Germline V lookup: CDR1 SEHNR, CDR2 FQNEAQ (reference sequence). The CDR3 runs 16 residues. The CDR3 sequence: CASSSILGQAQETQYF. Here the CDR3 DNA reads TGTGCCAGCAGCTCCATCCTGGGACAGGCCCAAGAGACCCAGTACTTC.

This clonotype was seen many times. The gene calls are TRBV7-6 and TRBJ2-7; 7 bases are shared with TRBD2. This CDR3 comprises 14 residues. J gave up 4 bases and V 4 bases, and 7 bases lay outside the gene matches. Germline assignment: CDR1 SGHVS and CDR2 FNYEAQ. CDR3 in DNA: TGTGCCAGCAGCTGGGGAGGGAACCCTTACGAGCAGTACTTC. Translated: CASSWGGNPYEQYF.

V gene TRBV6-1 combines with J gene TRBJ2-3; 7 nucleotides align to TRBD2. CDR1 and CDR2 (germline): MNHNS, SASEGT. The CDR3 totals 15 residues. With V trimmed by 5 bases and J by 2 bases, 7 bases remained unmatched. CDR3 protein: CASSRNSGYTDTQYF. In nucleotides, the CDR3 is TGTGCCAGCAGTCGGAATAGCGGGTACACAGATACGCAGTATTTT.

The chain uses TRBV28 and TRBJ1-6; D remains ambiguous. The length of the CDR3 is 12 residues. Per germline, CDR1 MDHEN and CDR2 SYDVKM. Trimming left V 0 bases short and J 14 bases short, with 8 bases between. CDR3 protein: CASSLWGKALHF. The CDR3 coding sequence is TGTGCCAGCAGTTTATGGGGAAAGGCCCTCCACTTT.

CDR3 sequence (DNA): TGTGCCAGCAGTTTTATTACCACAGATACGCAGTATTTT. It translates to CASSFITTDTQYF. V is TRBV27 and J is TRBJ2-3; D call uncertain. Germline values: CDR1 MNHEY, CDR2 SMNVEV (reference sequence). Between the trimmed V and J ends, which lost 3 bases and 2 bases, there was a span of 6 bases. This CDR3 is built from 13 residues.

The chain uses TRBV11-1 and TRBJ2-7; D is uncertain. CDR1 and CDR2 from the germline V gene are SGHAT and FQDESV (reference sequence). This CDR3 region has 13 residues. Deletions cut 5 bases from V and 0 bases from J, with 8 bases between. CDR3 loop: CASSTGSSYEQYF. The CDR3 bases are TGTGCCAGCAGCACGGGCAGCTCCTACGAGCAGTACTTC. Using reference TRBV11-1 and TRBJ2-7 for the parts outside the CDR3, the full variable domain is EAEVAQSPRYKITEKSQAVAFWCDPISGHATLYWYRQILGQGPELLVQFQDESVVDDSQLPKDRFSAERLKGVDSTLKIQPAELGDSAMYLCASSTGSSYEQYFGPGTRLTVT.

This clonotype was recorded at least ten times. The CDR3 DNA is TGTGCCAGCAGCTCCTCGACTAGCGGGTATCCCCTCGAGACCCAGTACTTC. The encoded protein is CASSSSTSGYPLETQYF. The chain carries TRBV7-9 and TRBJ2-5, with 10 nucleotides matching TRBD2. The J segment lost 5 bases and the V segment lost 4 bases, leaving 13 bases of the junction unmatched. CDR1 is SEHNR and CDR2 is FQNEAQ in the germline V gene (reference sequence). The CDR3 covers 17 residues. Complete variable domain (other parts from reference TRBV7-9 and TRBJ2-5): DTGVSQNPRHKITKRGQNVTFRCDPISEHNRLYWYRQTLGQGPEFLTYFQNEAQLEKSRLLSDRFSAERPKGSFSTLEIQRTEQGDSAMYLCASSSSTSGYPLETQYFGPGTRLLVL.

The rearrangement uses TRBV6-1 and TRBJ2-7; D perhaps matches TRBD1 (5 bases). The CDR3 has 13 residues. V dropped 3 bases and J dropped 3 bases, with 9 bases sitting between them. In germline, CDR1 is MNHNS, CDR2 SASEGT. As DNA, the CDR3 is TGTGCCAGCAGTGATAGTAGGGGCTACGAGCAGTACTTC. It yields the protein CASSDSRGYEQYF.

This clonotype was observed many times. The chain uses TRBV7-9 and TRBJ1-3; no definite D call. Trimming left V 4 bases short and J 7 bases short, with 23 bases between. CDR3 length: 17 residues. Germline values: CDR1 SEHNR, CDR2 FQNEAQ (reference sequence). CDR3 coding DNA: TGTGCCAGCAGCTATAGCAAGCCGCGGGAAGGTCGCAACACCATATATTTT. It yields the protein CASSYSKPREGRNTIYF.

This clonotype was seen a handful of times. The rearrangement links TRBV7-9 to TRBJ2-6, with TRBD1 matching 9 bases. Germline assignment: CDR1 SEHNR and CDR2 FQNEAQ (reference sequence). V trimming: 4 bases; J trimming: 1 base; junction bases outside the gene matches: 14. The CDR3 has 20 amino acids. This CDR3 reads CASSSPGTGTRKSGANVLTF. CDR3 coding DNA: TGTGCCAGCAGCTCCCCCGGGACAGGGACCCGAAAGTCTGGGGCCAACGTCCTGACTTTC.

This clonotype was seen more than once but under ten times. The chain joins TRBV4-1 to TRBJ2-2; 9 bases line up with TRBD2. Looked up from germline, CDR1 is MGHRA and CDR2 is YSYEKL. The CDR3 extends over 16 amino acids. The J segment lost 6 bases and the V segment lost 4 bases, leaving 9 bases of the junction unmatched. The DNA of the CDR3 is TGCGCCAGCAGCCTAAGCGGGGGGCTCGGGGCCGGGGAGCTGTTTTTT. Protein: CASSLSGGLGAGELFF.

The rearrangement uses TRBV27 and TRBJ1-2, with TRBD1 as a possible D gene (5 bases). V was shortened by 5 bases and J by 4 bases, with 11 bases between the two germline ends. The germline V gene has CDR1 MNHEY and CDR2 SMNVEV (reference sequence). The CDR3 has 13 amino acids. CDR3 in DNA: TGTGCCAGCAGTCAGGGTTGGAGCTATGGCTACACCTTC. As protein: CASSQGWSYGYTF.

Only a few counts were recorded for this clonotype. The rearrangement links TRBV7-8 to TRBJ2-7, with D perhaps TRBD1 (6 bases). The CDR3 is 15 amino acids. Trimming took 3 bases from V and 4 from J, leaving 16 bases between them. Germline V gives CDR1 SGHVS, CDR2 FQNEAQ. The CDR3 reads CASSLEAGGRYEQYF. In nucleotides, the CDR3 is TGTGCCAGCAGCTTGGAGGCTGGGGGCCGGTACGAGCAGTACTTC.

The J gene is TRBJ1-1, the V gene TRBV6-5, with 7 bases that match TRBD1. Germline V gene lookup returns CDR1 MNHEY and CDR2 SVGAGI. CDR3 size: 14 residues. Losses at the gene ends were 3 bases for V and 5 bases for J; bases not matched to a gene: 6. For the CDR3, the DNA is TGTGCCAGCAGTTATACAGGGGCGAGAACTGAAGCTTTCTTT. Amino acid sequence: CASSYTGARTEAFF.

In nucleotides, the CDR3 is TGTGCCAGCAGTGACGCCCCGACAGGGGGCATGAACACTGAAGCTTTCTTT. Translation gives CASSDAPTGGMNTEAFF. This sequence joins TRBV6-1 and TRBJ1-1, with 10 bases lining up with TRBD1. V lost 3 bases, J lost 0 bases, and 7 bases stayed unmatched. The CDR3 covers 17 residues. Germline CDR1 is MNHNS and CDR2 is SASEGT.

This rearrangement joins TRBV11-2 to TRBJ1-1; tentative D call: TRBD1 (6 bases). V lost 3 bases to trimming and J lost 2 bases, with 13 bases between them. CDR3 length: 15 residues. Germline values: CDR1 SGHAT, CDR2 FQNNGV. The CDR3 sequence is CASSLSPGTNTEAFF. The CDR3 DNA follows: TGTGCCAGCAGCTTGAGTCCAGGGACAAACACTGAAGCTTTCTTT.

This clonotype showed up just a few times. The chain employs TRBV11-2 and TRBJ2-7; possible D gene TRBD2, 6 bases. The CDR3 loop spans 16 amino acids. The V end lost 4 bases, the J end lost 1 base, and 17 bases lay between the germline ends. Germline lookup yields CDR1 SGHAT and CDR2 FQNNGV. The chain's CDR3 is CASSSAPASASYEQYF. The CDR3, as DNA: TGTGCCAGCAGCTCTGCCCCCGCTAGCGCGTCCTACGAGCAGTACTTC.

The genes are TRBV19 and TRBJ2-1, with D tentatively TRBD2 (6 bases). The CDR3 runs to 13 residues. V gave up 3 bases and J gave up 6 bases, with 9 bases separating them. Germline-derived CDR1 and CDR2 are LNHDA and SQIVND (reference sequence). The CDR3 sequence: CASSIPGVNEQFF. In DNA form, the CDR3 reads TGTGCCAGTAGTATTCCGGGGGTCAATGAGCAGTTCTTC.

The chain carries TRBV7-3 and TRBJ2-3; D could derive from TRBD1 or TRBD2 (5 bases each). The CDR3 covers 14 residues. Looked up from germline, CDR1 is SGHTA and CDR2 is FQGTGA. Trimming shortened V by 3 bases and J by 2 bases, and 9 bases separated the two germline ends. In DNA form, the CDR3 reads TGTGCCAGCAGCTTCGGGACCTACACAGATACGCAGTATTTT. It specifies CASSFGTYTDTQYF.